One and the same sample provided the 6 T cell receptor beta chains below, sequenced in a study of shared clonotypes between healthy human individuals. Data came from immunoSEQ multiplex PCR; TCRdb stores just in-frame clones and leaves some out. The table shows about 490,000 clones, with 76% occurring only once. The sequencing input was PBMCs. Receptors were obtained from a woman aged 40 to 49 in good health. Some clones in this sample may be carry-over from other donors' samples.

The chain links TRBV25-1 to TRBJ2-5, with 7 positions matching TRBD1. Per germline, CDR1 MGHDK and CDR2 SYGVNS. There are 13 residues in the CDR3. Trimming removed 7 bases from V and 0 bases from J; junction bases left unmatched: 2. The CDR3 is CASTGTDQETQYF. The CDR3 DNA follows: TGTGCCAGCACAGGGACAGACCAAGAGACCCAGTACTTC.

The chain is built from TRBV6-6 and TRBJ2-7; a possible D gene is TRBD2 (6 bases). V shed 10 bases and J shed 5 bases, with 15 bases lying between them. CDR1 is MNHNY, CDR2 SVGAGI, per germline (reference sequence). CDR3 length equals 12 residues. CDR3 residues: CATSPGEHEQYF. The DNA of the CDR3 is TGTGCCACATCACCGGGAGAACACGAGCAGTACTTC.

The rearrangement uses TRBV11-2 and TRBJ2-1; the D gene is possibly TRBD1 (6 bases). The CDR3 consists of 15 residues. Trimming took off 6 bases at V and 5 bases at J, with 17 bases between the two ends. In germline, CDR1 is SGHAT, CDR2 FQNNGV. The CDR3 is CASRPPGTRNNEQFF. The CDR3 coding sequence is TGTGCCAGCAGACCTCCCGGGACACGGAACAATGAGCAGTTCTTC.

CDR3 nucleotides: TGCGCCAGCAGCCAAGATAACTCGGGAGACACCTACGAGCAGTACTTC. Encoded protein: CASSQDNSGDTYEQYF. This chain links TRBV4-3 with TRBJ2-7, with D tentatively TRBD2 (6 bases). The CDR3 spans 16 residues. Germline V gene lookup returns CDR1 LGHNA and CDR2 YSLEER. V was clipped by 0 bases and J by 2 bases, with 14 bases between them.

This chain links TRBV7-8 with TRBJ2-1; D is undetermined. CDR1 and CDR2 from the germline V gene are SGHVS and FQNEAQ. V was pared by 1 base and J by 7 bases, with 2 bases between. The CDR3 runs 11 residues. CDR3 in amino acids: CASSLVNEQFF. The CDR3 coding sequence is TGTGCCAGCAGCTTAGTGAATGAGCAGTTCTTC.

This clone showed up just a few times. This sequence joins TRBV9 and TRBJ1-1; D not resolved. The germline CDR1 and CDR2 sequences are SGDLS and YYNGEE. This CDR3 comprises 14 residues. V was trimmed by 4 bases and J by 4 bases, leaving 14 bases between them. Written as DNA, the CDR3 is TGTGCCAGCAGCCCTAGACTGGGAAGCACTGAAGCTTTCTTT. Translating it yields CASSPRLGSTEAFF. Based on the CDR3 plus reference TRBV9 and TRBJ1-1, the full variable domain is DSGVTQTPKHLITATGQRVTLRCSPRSGDLSVYWYQQSLDQGLQFLIQYYNGEERAKGNILERFSAQQFPDLHSELNLSSLELGDSALYFCASSPRLGSTEAFFGQGTRLTVV.